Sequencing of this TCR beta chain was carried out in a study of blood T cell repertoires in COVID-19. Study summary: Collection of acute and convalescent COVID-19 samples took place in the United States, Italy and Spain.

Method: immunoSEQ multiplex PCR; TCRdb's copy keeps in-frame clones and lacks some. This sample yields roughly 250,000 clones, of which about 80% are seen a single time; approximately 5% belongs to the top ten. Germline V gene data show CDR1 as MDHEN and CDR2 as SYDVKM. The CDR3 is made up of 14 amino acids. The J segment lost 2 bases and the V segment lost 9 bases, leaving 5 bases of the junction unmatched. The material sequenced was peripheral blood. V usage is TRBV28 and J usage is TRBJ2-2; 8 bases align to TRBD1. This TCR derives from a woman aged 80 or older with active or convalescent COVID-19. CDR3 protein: CASWTGSNTGELFF. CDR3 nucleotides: TGTGCCAGTTGGACAGGGTCTAACACCGGGGAGCTGTTTTTT.